A single sample gave rise to the 16 T cell receptor beta chains below, sequenced in a study of T cells after yellow fever vaccination. TCRdb re-called the 5' RACE reads with MiXCR, one entry per CDR3 protein. The sample has 300,000 to 400,000 distinct CDR3 sequences, 3% to 4.5% seen once; the top ten hold roughly a quarter. The source was PBMCs, collected 5 days after the yellow fever booster vaccination. Source of these receptors: a man aged 18 to 29 who received the YFV17D yellow fever vaccine.

This clonotype was seen at least ten times. The chain employs TRBV7-2 and TRBJ2-1, with D hard to call. The CDR3 sequence is 13 residues long. CDR1 is SGHTA and CDR2 is FQGNSA in the germline V gene. Trimming removed 1 base at V and 5 bases at J, with 6 bases between. The CDR3 spells CASSLVANNEQFF. The CDR3 nucleotides read TGTGCCAGCAGCTTAGTCGCAAACAATGAGCAGTTCTTC.

The table lists this clonotype with a few counts. The rearrangement joins TRBV14 to TRBJ2-7; a weak D match, TRBD2 (6 bases). Germline V CDR1 and CDR2: SGHDN, FVKESK. Trimming stripped 4 bases from V and 0 bases from J, with 16 bases between. The CDR3 contains 16 residues. CDR3 residues: CASSRKFRGSSYEQYF. DNA for the CDR3: TGTGCCAGCAGCCGCAAGTTCCGGGGGAGCTCCTACGAGCAGTACTTC.

This chain uses TRBV29-1 with TRBJ1-2; D is undetermined. CDR1 is SQVTM and CDR2 is ANQGSEA in the germline V gene. The CDR3 length is 13 residues. Trimming stripped 4 bases from V and 4 bases from J, with 13 bases between. CDR3 sequence reads: CSVGEQEFYGYTF. The DNA for the CDR3 is TGCAGCGTTGGTGAGCAGGAGTTCTATGGCTACACCTTC.

This rearrangement joins TRBV29-1 to TRBJ1-5; D is undetermined. Germline CDR1 reads SQVTM; CDR2 reads ANQGSEA. CDR3 length: 13 residues. Trimming shortened V by 3 bases and J by 1 base, and 7 bases separated the two germline ends. CDR3 DNA: TGCAGCGTTGAGTCGGGGAGCAATCAGCCCCAGCATTTT. Protein sequence: CSVESGSNQPQHF.

Ten or more counts support this clonotype. The V and J genes are TRBV7-2 and TRBJ1-2; TRBD1 agrees at 8 bases. There are 13 residues in the CDR3. V shed 7 bases, J shed 4 bases, and the junction held 5 bases outside the gene matches. In germline, CDR1 is SGHTA, CDR2 FQGNSA. The chain's CDR3 is CASTQTGAYGYTF. In nucleotides, the CDR3 is TGTGCCAGCACTCAGACAGGGGCCTATGGCTACACCTTC.

A few counts support this clonotype. The V and J genes are TRBV6-1 and TRBJ2-7, with D possibly TRBD1 on 6 matching bases. Germline V gene lookup returns CDR1 MNHNS and CDR2 SASEGT. V lost 7 bases and J 3 bases, leaving 16 bases between the germline ends. The length of the CDR3 is 14 residues. The CDR3 DNA follows: TGTGCCAGCACCAGGGGTCCGGCGAACTACGAGCAGTACTTC. Its translation: CASTRGPANYEQYF.

The rearrangement uses TRBV20-1 and TRBJ2-7; a weak D match, TRBD2 (5 bases). The V gene lost 6 bases and the J gene lost 5 bases, with 17 bases spanning the gap. Looked up from germline, CDR1 is DFQATT and CDR2 is SNEGSKA (reference sequence). This CDR3 has 13 residues. DNA of the CDR3: TGCAGTGCGATCCAACGGGGTAATAACGAGCAGTACTTC. It encodes CSAIQRGNNEQYF.

The chain links TRBV19 to TRBJ2-1; 11 bases match TRBD2. Trimming cost V 3 bases and J 6 bases; bases outside gene matches: 4. This CDR3 region has 15 residues. Per the germline V gene, CDR1 is LNHDA and CDR2 is SQIVND (reference sequence). Here the CDR3 reads CASSMGTSGVNEQFF. CDR3 bases: TGTGCCAGTAGTATGGGGACTAGCGGAGTCAATGAGCAGTTCTTC.

This clonotype showed up many times. For the CDR3, the DNA is TGTGCCAGCAGCCGGGACAGGGCCGTTTATAATTCACCCCTCCACTTT. Its translation: CASSRDRAVYNSPLHF. J is TRBJ1-6 and V is TRBV3-1; 9 positions match TRBD1. V was pared by 4 bases and J by 4 bases, with 5 bases of the junction left unmatched. This CDR3 is built from 16 residues. Germline V gene data show CDR1 as LGHDT and CDR2 as YNNKEL (reference sequence).

This clonotype was seen a few times. This chain links TRBV28 with TRBJ2-7; D possibly corresponds to TRBD1 (6 bases). The CDR3 is 16 amino acids. From germline, CDR1 is MDHEN and CDR2 SYDVKM. V gave up 2 bases and J gave up 2 bases, with 16 bases separating them. The CDR3 bases are TGTGCCAGCAGTTTAGGGACAACCTCTAAAACCTACGAGCAGTACGTC. It translates to CASSLGTTSKTYEQYV.

The chain employs TRBV7-3 and TRBJ2-5; 11 bases are shared with TRBD2. Trimming cost V 5 bases and J 7 bases; bases outside gene matches: 6. Germline assignment: CDR1 SGHTA and CDR2 FQGTGA. The CDR3 runs 14 residues. The CDR3 DNA follows: TGTGCCAGCAGCACCGGGACTAGCGGCGGGACCCAGTACTTC. It yields the protein CASSTGTSGGTQYF. The variable domain in full, with the rest retrieved from reference TRBV7-3 and TRBJ2-5, is GAGVSQTPSNKVTEKGKYVELRCDPISGHTALYWYRQSLGQGPEFLIYFQGTGAADDSGLPNDRFFAVRPEGSVSTLKIQRTERGDSAVYLCASSTGTSGGTQYFGPGTRLLVL.

The J gene is TRBJ2-3, the V gene TRBV5-4, with TRBD2 as a possible D gene (6 bases). V was cut by 0 bases and J by 4 bases, with 15 bases left in between. Germline assignment: CDR1 SGHNT and CDR2 YYREEE (reference sequence). This CDR3 contains 16 residues. CDR3 bases: TGTGCCAGCAGCTTGGATTTCGGGGGTGTCCCAGATACGCAGTATTTT. This codes for CASSLDFGGVPDTQYF.

This clonotype showed up many times. The chain joins TRBV9 to TRBJ2-5; TRBD1 matches at 11 bases. This CDR3 is 17 amino acids long. The germline gives CDR1 SGDLS, CDR2 YYNGEE. V was clipped by 0 bases and J by 4 bases; unmatched bases: 8. The CDR3 spells CASSVGLGTGGPETQYF. Written as DNA, the CDR3 is TGTGCCAGCAGCGTAGGGTTGGGGACAGGGGGTCCAGAGACCCAGTACTTC.

This clonotype was counted ten times or more. The junction shows a germline mismatch at one end, possibly a read error. The CDR3 DNA follows: TGTGCCAGCTCTCCGGGGACTTTGAACACTGAAGCTTTCTTT. Protein sequence: CASSPGTLNTEAFF. This rearrangement joins TRBV5-1 to TRBJ1-1, with TRBD1 as a possible D gene (5 bases). This CDR3 has 14 amino acids. Germline V gene sequence: CDR1 SGHRS, CDR2 YFSETQ.

This clonotype came up a few times. The chain recombines TRBV2 with TRBJ1-1; D is undetermined. CDR1 SNHLY and CDR2 FYNNEI come from the germline V gene. Trimming left V 6 bases short and J 1 base short, with 9 bases between. This CDR3 has 13 amino acids. This CDR3 is CASRYGRNTEAFF. The CDR3 DNA follows: TGTGCCAGCAGGTACGGAAGGAACACTGAAGCTTTCTTT. Full variable domain (outside the CDR3, taken from reference TRBV2 and TRBJ1-1): EPEVTQTPSHQVTQMGQEVILRCVPISNHLYFYWYRQILGQKVEFLVSFYNNEISEKSEIFDDQFSVERPDGSNFTLKIRSTKLEDSAMYFCASRYGRNTEAFFGQGTRLTVV.

This chain links TRBV7-3 with TRBJ2-7; D is possibly TRBD1 (5 bases). Germline values: CDR1 SGHTA, CDR2 FQGTGA. This CDR3 comprises 17 residues. Between the trimmed V and J ends, which lost 3 bases and 3 bases, there was a span of 21 bases. The CDR3: CASSFSLVLTAFYEQYV. The CDR3 nucleotides are TGTGCCAGCAGCTTCTCCCTTGTTTTGACAGCGTTCTACGAGCAGTACGTC.